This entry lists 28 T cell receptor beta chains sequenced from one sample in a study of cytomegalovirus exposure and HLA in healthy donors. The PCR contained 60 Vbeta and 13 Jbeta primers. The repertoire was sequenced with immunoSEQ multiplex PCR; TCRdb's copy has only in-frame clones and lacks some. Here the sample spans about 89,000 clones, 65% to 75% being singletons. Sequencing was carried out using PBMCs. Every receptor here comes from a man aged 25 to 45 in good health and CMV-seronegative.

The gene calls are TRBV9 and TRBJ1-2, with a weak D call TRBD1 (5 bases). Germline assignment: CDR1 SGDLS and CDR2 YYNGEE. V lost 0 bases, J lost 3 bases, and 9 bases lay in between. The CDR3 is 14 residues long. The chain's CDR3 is CASSVEGLHYGYTF. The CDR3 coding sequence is TGTGCCAGCAGCGTAGAGGGGCTGCACTATGGCTACACCTTC.

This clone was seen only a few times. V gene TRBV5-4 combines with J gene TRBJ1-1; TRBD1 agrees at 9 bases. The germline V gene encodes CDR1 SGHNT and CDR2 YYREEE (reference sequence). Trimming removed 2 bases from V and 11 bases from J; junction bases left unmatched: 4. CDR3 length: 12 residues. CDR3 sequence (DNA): TGTGCCAGCAGCTTACAGGGGGCCGCGGCTTTCTTT. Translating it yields CASSLQGAAAFF.

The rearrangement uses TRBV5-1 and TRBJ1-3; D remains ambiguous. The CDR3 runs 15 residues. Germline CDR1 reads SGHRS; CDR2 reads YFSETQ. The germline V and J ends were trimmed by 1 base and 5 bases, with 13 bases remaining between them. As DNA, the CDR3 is TGCGCCAGCAGCTTGAGCCCGGGTCTGAGAAACACCATATATTTT. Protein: CASSLSPGLRNTIYF.

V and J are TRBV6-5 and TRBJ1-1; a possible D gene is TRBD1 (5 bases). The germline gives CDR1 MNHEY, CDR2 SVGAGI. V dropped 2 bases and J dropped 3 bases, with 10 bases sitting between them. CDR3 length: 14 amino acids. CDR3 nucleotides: TGTGCCAGCAGTTACCGGCCAGGGTACACTGAAGCTTTCTTT. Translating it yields CASSYRPGYTEAFF.

The CDR3 region is CASSPREAIYYEQYF. DNA for the CDR3: TGTGCCAGCAGTCCGAGAGAGGCGATCTACTACGAGCAGTACTTC. The V and J genes are TRBV7-9 and TRBJ2-7; D remains ambiguous. Germline CDR1 is SEHNR and CDR2 is FQNEAQ (reference sequence). V was pared by 6 bases and J by 3 bases, with 18 bases between. The CDR3 runs 15 residues.

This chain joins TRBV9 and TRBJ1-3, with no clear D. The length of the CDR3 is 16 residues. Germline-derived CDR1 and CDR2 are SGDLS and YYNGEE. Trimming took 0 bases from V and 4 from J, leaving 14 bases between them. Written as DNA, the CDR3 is TGTGCCAGCAGCGTAGCTACGGCAGGCTGGGGAAACACCATATATTTT. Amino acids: CASSVATAGWGNTIYF.

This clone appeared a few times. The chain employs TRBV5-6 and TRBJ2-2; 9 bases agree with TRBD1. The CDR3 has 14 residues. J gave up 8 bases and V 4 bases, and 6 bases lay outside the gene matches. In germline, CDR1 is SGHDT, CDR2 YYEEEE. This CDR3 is CASSPDRGGGELFF. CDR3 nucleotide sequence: TGTGCCAGCAGCCCGGACAGGGGAGGTGGGGAGCTGTTTTTT.

CDR3 residues: CASSPPVSGGTEAFF. Written as DNA, the CDR3 is TGTGCCAGCTCACCACCGGTCTCGGGTGGGACTGAAGCTTTCTTT. The chain is built from TRBV18 and TRBJ1-1, with D unresolved. CDR3 length: 15 residues. V was cut by 0 bases and J by 5 bases, with 13 bases left in between. CDR1 is KGHSH and CDR2 is LQKENI in the germline V gene.

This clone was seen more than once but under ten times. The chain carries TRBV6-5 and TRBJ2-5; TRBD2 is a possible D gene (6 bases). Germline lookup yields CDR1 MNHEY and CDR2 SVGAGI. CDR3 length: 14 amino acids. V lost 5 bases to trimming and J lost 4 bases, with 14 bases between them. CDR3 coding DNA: TGTGCCAGCAGTCTTAGGACTACCCTAGAGACCCAGTACTTC. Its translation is CASSLRTTLETQYF.

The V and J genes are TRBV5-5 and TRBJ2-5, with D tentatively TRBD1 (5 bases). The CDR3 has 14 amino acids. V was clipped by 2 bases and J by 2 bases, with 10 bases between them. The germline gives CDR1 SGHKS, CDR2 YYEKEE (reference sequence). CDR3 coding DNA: TGTGCCAGCAGCTTCTATGGGGCTCAAGAGACCCAGTACTTC. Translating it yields CASSFYGAQETQYF.

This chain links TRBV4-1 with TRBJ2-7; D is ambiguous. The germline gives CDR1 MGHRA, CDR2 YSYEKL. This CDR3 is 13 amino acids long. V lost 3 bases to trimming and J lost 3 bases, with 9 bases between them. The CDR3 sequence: CASSHPGIYEQYF. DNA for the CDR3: TGCGCCAGCAGCCATCCAGGAATCTACGAGCAGTACTTC.

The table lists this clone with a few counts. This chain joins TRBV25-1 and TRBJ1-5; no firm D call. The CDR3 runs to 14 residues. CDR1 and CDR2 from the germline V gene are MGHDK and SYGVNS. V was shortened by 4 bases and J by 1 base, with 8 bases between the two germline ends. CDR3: CASSARGSNQPQHF. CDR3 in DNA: TGTGCCAGCAGTGCTAGAGGAAGCAATCAGCCCCAGCATTTT.

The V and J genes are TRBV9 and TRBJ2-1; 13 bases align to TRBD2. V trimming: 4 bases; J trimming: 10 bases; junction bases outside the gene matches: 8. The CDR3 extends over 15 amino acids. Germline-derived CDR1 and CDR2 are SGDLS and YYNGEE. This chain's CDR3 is CASSTGLAGTSEQFF. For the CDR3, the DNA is TGTGCCAGCAGCACGGGACTAGCGGGGACCTCGGAGCAGTTCTTC. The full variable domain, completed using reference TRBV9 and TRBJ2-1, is DSGVTQTPKHLITATGQRVTLRCSPRSGDLSVYWYQQSLDQGLQFLIQYYNGEERAKGNILERFSAQQFPDLHSELNLSSLELGDSALYFCASSTGLAGTSEQFFGPGTRLTVL.

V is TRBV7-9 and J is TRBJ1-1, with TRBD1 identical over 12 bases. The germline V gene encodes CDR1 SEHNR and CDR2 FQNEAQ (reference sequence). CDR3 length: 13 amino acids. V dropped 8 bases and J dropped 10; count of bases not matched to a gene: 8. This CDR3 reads CASGPGQGARAFF. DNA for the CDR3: TGTGCCAGCGGACCGGGACAGGGGGCACGAGCTTTCTTT. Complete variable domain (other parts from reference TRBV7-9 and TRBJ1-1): DTGVSQNPRHKITKRGQNVTFRCDPISEHNRLYWYRQTLGQGPEFLTYFQNEAQLEKSRLLSDRFSAERPKGSFSTLEIQRTEQGDSAMYLCASGPGQGARAFFGQGTRLTVV.

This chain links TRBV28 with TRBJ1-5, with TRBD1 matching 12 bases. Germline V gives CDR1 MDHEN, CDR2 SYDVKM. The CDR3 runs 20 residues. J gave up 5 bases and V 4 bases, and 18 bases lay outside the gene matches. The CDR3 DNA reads TGTGCCAGCAGTTCGCCTTTGGGACAGGGGGCCTTTCTTGTAGATCAGCCCCAGCATTTT. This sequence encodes CASSSPLGQGAFLVDQPQHF.

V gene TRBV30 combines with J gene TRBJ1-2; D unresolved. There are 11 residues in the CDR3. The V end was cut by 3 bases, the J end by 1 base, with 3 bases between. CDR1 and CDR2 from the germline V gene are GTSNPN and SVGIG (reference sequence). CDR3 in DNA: TGTGCCTGGAGGAGTAACTATGGCTACACCTTC. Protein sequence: CAWRSNYGYTF.

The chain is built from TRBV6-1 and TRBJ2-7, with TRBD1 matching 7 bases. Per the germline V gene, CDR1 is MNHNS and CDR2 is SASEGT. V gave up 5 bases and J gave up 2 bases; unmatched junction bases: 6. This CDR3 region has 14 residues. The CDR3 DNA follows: TGTGCCAGCAGTTTGACAGGGACCCCCTACGAGCAGTACTTC. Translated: CASSLTGTPYEQYF.

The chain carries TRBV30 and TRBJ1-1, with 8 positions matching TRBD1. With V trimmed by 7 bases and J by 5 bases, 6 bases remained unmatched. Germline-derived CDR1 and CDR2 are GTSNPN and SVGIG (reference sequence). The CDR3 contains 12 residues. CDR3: CAFLGQGTEAFF. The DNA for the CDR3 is TGTGCCTTCCTCGGACAGGGAACTGAAGCTTTCTTT.

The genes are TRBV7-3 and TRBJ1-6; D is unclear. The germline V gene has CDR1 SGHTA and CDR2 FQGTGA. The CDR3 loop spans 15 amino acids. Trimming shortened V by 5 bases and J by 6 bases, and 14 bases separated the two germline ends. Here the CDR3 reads CASSRGPGSNSPLHF. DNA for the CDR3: TGTGCCAGCAGCCGCGGCCCCGGAAGTAATTCACCCCTCCACTTT.

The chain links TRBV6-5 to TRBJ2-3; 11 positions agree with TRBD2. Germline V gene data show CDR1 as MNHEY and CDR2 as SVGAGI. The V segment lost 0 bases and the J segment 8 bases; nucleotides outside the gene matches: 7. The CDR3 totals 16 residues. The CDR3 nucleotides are TGTGCCAGCAGTTACTCTAGGCTAGCGGGGGGTCCTACGCAGTATTTT. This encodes CASSYSRLAGGPTQYF.

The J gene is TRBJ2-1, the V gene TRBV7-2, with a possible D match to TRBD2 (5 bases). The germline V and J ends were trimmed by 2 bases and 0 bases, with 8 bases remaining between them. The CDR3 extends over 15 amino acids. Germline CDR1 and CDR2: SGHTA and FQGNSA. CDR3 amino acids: CASSLSSGSYNEQFF. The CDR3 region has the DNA TGTGCCAGCAGCTTATCAAGCGGCTCCTACAATGAGCAGTTCTTC. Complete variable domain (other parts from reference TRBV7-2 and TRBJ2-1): GAGVSQSPSNKVTEKGKDVELRCDPISGHTALYWYRQSLGQGLEFLIYFQGNSAPDKSGLPSDRFSAERTGGSVSTLTIQRTQQEDSAVYLCASSLSSGSYNEQFFGPGTRLTVL.

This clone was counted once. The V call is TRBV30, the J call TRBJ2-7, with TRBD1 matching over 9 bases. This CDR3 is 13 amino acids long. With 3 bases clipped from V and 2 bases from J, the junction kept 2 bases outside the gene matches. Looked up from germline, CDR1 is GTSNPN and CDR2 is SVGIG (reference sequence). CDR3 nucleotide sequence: TGTGCCTGGAGCACAGGGGGCCCCTACGAGCAGTACTTC. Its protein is CAWSTGGPYEQYF.

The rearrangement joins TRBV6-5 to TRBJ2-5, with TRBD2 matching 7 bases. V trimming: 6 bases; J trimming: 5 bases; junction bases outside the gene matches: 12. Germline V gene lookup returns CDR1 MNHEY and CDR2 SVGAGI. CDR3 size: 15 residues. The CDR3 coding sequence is TGTGCCAGCAGCCCGACTAGCCTATCTGGGGAGACCCAGTACTTC. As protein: CASSPTSLSGETQYF.

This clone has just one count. CDR3 region: CASIRGQGTNTGELFF. The CDR3, as DNA: TGTGCCAGCATTAGAGGACAGGGAACGAACACCGGGGAGCTGTTTTTT. V gene TRBV6-6 combines with J gene TRBJ2-2, with 8 bases lining up with TRBD1. This CDR3 region has 16 residues. V was pared by 7 bases and J by 0 bases, with 7 bases of the junction left unmatched. Germline V gives CDR1 MNHNY, CDR2 SVGAGI (reference sequence).

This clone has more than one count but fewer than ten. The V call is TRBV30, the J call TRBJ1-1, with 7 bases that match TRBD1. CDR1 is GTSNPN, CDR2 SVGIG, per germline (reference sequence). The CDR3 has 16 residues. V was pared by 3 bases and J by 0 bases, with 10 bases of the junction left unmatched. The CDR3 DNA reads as TGTGCCTGGAGATCTTCCTACAGGGGACTGAACACTGAAGCTTTCTTT. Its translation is CAWRSSYRGLNTEAFF.

The CDR3 DNA follows: TGCGCCAGCAGAGGGGGGGGTAGCACAGATACGCAGTATTTT. Amino acids: CASRGGGSTDTQYF. The V and J genes are TRBV5-1 and TRBJ2-3, with D possibly TRBD2 on 7 matching bases. Trimming removed 5 bases at V and 0 bases at J, with 10 bases between. The CDR3 has 14 residues. Germline V CDR1 and CDR2: SGHRS, YFSETQ.

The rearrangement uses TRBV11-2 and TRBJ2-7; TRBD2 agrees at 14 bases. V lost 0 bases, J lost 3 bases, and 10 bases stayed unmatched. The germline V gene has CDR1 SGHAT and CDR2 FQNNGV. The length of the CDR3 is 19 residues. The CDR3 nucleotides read TGTGCCAGCAGCTTAGATGGACTAGCGGGAGGTAATATGGACTACGAGCAGTACTTC. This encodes CASSLDGLAGGNMDYEQYF.

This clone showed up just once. In nucleotides, the CDR3 is TGTGCCAGCAGCCCTGGGACTAGCGGGGAGCAAGAGACCCAGTACTTC. This gives the protein CASSPGTSGEQETQYF. The chain uses TRBV7-9 and TRBJ2-5; 13 bases fit TRBD2. The germline gives CDR1 SEHNR, CDR2 FQNEAQ (reference sequence). The V segment lost 5 bases and the J segment 2 bases; nucleotides outside the gene matches: 5. The CDR3 loop spans 16 amino acids.